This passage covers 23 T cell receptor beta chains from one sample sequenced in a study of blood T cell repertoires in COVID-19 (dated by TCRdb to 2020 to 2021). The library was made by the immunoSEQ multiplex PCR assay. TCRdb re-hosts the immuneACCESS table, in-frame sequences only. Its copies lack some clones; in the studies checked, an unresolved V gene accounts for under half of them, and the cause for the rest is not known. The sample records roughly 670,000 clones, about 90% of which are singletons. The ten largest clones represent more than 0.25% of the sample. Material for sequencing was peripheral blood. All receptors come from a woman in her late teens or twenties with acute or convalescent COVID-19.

The DNA for the CDR3 is TGTGCCAGCAGCGTAACTAGCGGGGTGGTGAACACCGGGGAGCTGTTTTTT. Translated, it gives CASSVTSGVVNTGELFF. The chain combines TRBV9 with TRBJ2-2; 10 nucleotides agree with TRBD2. J lost 1 base, V lost 1 base, and 4 bases had no gene match. Germline V lookup: CDR1 SGDLS, CDR2 YYNGEE. The CDR3 runs 17 residues.

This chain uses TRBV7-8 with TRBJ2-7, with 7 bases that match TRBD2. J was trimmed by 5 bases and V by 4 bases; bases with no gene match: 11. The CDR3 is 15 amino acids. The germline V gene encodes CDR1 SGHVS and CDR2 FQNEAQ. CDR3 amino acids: CASSWEGERAHEQYF. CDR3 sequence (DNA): TGTGCCAGCAGCTGGGAGGGTGAGAGGGCCCACGAGCAGTACTTC.

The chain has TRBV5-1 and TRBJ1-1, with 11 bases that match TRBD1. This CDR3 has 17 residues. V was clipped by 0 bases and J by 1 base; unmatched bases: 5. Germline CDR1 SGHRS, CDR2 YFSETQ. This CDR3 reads CASSLAGTGGRNTEAFF. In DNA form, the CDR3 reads TGCGCCAGCAGCTTGGCCGGGACAGGGGGACGGAACACTGAAGCTTTCTTT.

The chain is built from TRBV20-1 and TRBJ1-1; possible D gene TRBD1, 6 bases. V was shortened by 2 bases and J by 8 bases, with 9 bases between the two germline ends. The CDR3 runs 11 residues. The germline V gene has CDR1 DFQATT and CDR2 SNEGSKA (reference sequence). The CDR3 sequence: CSARIQGEAFF. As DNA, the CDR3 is TGCAGTGCTAGAATCCAGGGGGAAGCTTTCTTT.

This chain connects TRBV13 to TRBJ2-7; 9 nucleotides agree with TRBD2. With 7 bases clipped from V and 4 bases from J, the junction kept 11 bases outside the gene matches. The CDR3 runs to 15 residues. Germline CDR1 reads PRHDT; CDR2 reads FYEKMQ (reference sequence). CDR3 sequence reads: CASTMRVAGGYEQYF. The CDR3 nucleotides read TGTGCCAGCACCATGAGGGTCGCGGGAGGGTACGAGCAGTACTTC.

The CDR3 here is CASSLGWPRNTEAFF. As DNA, the CDR3 is TGTGCCAGCAGCTTAGGGTGGCCCAGAAACACTGAAGCTTTCTTT. The chain carries TRBV11-2 and TRBJ1-1; no definite D call. The V end was cut by 1 base, the J end by 2 bases, with 11 bases between. CDR1 and CDR2 (germline): SGHAT, FQNNGV. The CDR3 spans 15 residues.

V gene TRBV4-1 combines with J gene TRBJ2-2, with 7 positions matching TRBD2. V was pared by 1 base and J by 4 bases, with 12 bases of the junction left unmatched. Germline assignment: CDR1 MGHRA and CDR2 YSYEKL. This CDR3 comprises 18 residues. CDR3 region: CASSQAPWGGKSTGELFF. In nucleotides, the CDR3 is TGCGCCAGCAGCCAAGCCCCTTGGGGAGGGAAATCCACCGGGGAGCTGTTTTTT.

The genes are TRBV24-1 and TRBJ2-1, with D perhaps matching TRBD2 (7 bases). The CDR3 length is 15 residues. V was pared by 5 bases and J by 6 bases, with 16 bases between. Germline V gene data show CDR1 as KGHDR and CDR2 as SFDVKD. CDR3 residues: CATSGRWGGPNEQFF. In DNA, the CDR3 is TGTGCCACCAGTGGGAGGTGGGGGGGCCCCAATGAGCAGTTCTTC.

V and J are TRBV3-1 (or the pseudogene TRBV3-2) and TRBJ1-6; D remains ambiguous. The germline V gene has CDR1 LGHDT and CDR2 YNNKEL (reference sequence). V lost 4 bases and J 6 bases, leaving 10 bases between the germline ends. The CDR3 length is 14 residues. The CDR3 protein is CASSLPGSNSPLHF. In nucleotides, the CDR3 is TGTGCCAGCAGCCTCCCGGGATCTAATTCACCCCTCCACTTT.

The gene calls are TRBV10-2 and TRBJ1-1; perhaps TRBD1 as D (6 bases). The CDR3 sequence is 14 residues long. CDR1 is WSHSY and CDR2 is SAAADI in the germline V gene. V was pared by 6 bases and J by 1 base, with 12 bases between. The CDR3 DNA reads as TGCGCCAGCAGCCGCCAAGGGGGGAACACTGAAGCTTTCTTT. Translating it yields CASSRQGGNTEAFF.

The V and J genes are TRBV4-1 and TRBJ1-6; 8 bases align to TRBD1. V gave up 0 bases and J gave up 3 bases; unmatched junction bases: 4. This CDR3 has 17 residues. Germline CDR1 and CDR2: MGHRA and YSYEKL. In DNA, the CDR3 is TGCGCCAGCAGCCAAGAGGAGGACAGGGTCTATAATTCACCCCTCCACTTT. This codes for CASSQEEDRVYNSPLHF.

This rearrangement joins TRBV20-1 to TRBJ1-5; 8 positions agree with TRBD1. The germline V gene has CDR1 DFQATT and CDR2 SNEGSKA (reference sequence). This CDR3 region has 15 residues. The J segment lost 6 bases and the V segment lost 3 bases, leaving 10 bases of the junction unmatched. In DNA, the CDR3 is TGCAGTGCTAGTTTAGGACAGGGTGGGCCTCAGCCCCAGCATTTT. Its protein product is CSASLGQGGPQPQHF.

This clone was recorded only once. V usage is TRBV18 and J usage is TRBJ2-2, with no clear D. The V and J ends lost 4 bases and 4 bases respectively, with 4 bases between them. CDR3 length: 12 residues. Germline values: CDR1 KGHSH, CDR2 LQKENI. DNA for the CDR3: TGTGCCAGCTCACTCAGCACCGGGGAGCTGTTTTTT. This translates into CASSLSTGELFF. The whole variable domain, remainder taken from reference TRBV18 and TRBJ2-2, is NAGVMQNPRHLVRRRGQEARLRCSPMKGHSHVYWYRQLPEEGLKFMVYLQKENIIDESGMPKERFSAEFPKEGPSILRIQQVVRGDSAAYFCASSLSTGELFFGEGSRLTVL.

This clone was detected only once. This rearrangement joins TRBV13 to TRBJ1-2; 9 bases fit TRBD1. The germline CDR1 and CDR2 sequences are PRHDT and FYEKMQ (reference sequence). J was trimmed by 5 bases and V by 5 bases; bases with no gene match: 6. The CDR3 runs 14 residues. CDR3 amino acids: CASSLGTGQYGYTF. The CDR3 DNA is TGTGCCAGCAGCCTGGGGACAGGGCAATATGGCTACACCTTC.

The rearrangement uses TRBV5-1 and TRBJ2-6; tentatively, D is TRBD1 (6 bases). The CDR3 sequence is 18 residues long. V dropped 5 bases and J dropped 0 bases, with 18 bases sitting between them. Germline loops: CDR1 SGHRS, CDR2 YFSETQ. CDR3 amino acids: CASRKTQTGDSGANVLTF. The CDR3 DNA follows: TGCGCCAGCAGGAAGACTCAGACAGGTGACTCTGGGGCCAACGTCCTGACTTTC.

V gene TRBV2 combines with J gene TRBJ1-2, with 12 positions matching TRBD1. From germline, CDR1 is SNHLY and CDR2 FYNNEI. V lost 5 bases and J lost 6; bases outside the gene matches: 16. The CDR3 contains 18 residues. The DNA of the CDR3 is TGTGCCAGCAGTAACCCTCGGGGACAGGGGGCTATGTGGAATGGCTACACCTTC. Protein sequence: CASSNPRGQGAMWNGYTF.

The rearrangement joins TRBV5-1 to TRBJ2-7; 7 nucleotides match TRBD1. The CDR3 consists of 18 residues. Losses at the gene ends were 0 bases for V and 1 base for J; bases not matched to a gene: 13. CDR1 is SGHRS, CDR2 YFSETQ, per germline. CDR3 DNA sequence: TGCGCCAGCAGCTTGGAAGCGGCAGGGGGTTTACCATCCTACGAGCAGTACTTC. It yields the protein CASSLEAAGGLPSYEQYF.

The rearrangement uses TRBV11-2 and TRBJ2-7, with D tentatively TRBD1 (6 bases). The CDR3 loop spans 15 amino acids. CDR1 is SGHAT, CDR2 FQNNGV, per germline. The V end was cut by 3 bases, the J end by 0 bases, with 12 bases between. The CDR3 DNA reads TGTGCCAGCAGCTTCCATTCGGGACACTCCTACGAGCAGTACTTC. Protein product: CASSFHSGHSYEQYF.

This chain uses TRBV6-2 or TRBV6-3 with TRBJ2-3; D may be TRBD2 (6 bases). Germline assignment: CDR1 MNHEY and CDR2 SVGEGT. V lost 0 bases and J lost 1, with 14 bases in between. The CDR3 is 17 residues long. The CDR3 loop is CASSYSIRPGGTDTQYF. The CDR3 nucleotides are TGTGCCAGCAGTTACTCGATTAGACCGGGGGGCACAGATACGCAGTATTTT.

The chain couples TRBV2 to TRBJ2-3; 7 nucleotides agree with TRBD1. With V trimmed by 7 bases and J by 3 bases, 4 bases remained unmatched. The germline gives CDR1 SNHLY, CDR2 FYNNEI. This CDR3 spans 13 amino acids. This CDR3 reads CASNRGNTDTQYF. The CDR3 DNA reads TGTGCCAGCAACAGGGGTAATACAGATACGCAGTATTTT.

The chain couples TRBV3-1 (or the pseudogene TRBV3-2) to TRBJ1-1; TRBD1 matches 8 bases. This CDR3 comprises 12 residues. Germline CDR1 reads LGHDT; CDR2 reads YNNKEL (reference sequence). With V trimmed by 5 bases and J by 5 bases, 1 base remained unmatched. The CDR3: CASSDRGTEAFF. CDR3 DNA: TGTGCCAGCAGCGACAGGGGTACTGAAGCTTTCTTT.

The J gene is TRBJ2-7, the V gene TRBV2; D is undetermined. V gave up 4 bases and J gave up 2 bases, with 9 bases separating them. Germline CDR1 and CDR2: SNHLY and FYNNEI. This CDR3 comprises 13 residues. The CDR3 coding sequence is TGTGCCAGCAGTGTAGTGCCTACCTACGAGCAGTACTTC. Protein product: CASSVVPTYEQYF.

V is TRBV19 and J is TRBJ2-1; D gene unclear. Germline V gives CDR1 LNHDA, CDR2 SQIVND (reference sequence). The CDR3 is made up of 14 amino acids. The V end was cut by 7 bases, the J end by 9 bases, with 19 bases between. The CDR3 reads CASMISPPIGEQFF. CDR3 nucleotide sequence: TGTGCCAGTATGATCAGTCCCCCGATTGGTGAGCAGTTCTTC.